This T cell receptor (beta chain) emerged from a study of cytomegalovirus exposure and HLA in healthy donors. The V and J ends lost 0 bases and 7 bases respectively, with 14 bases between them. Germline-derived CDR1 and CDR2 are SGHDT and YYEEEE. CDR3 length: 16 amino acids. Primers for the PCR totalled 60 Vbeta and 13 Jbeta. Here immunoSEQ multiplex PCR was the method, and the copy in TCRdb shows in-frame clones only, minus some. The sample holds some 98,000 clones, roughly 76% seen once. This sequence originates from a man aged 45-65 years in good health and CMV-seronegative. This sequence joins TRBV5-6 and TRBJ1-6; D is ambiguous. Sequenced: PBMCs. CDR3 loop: CASSLVSGTKNSPLHF. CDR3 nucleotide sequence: TGTGCCAGCAGCTTGGTGTCAGGTACCAAAAATTCACCCCTCCACTTT.